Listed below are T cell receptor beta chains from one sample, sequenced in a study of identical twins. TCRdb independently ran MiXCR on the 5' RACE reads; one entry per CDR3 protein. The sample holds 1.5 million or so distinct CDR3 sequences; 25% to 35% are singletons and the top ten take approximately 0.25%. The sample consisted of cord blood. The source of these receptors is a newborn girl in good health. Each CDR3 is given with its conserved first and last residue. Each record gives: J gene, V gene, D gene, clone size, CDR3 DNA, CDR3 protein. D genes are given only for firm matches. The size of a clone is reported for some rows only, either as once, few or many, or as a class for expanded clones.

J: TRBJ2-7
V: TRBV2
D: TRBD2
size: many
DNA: TGTGCCAGCAGTGGCGGGACTAACGAGCAGTACTTC
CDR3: CASSGGTNEQYF

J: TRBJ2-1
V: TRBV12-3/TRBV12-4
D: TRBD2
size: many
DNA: TGTGCCAGCACCCCGGGACTAGAATACAATGAGCAGTTCTTC
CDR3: CASTPGLEYNEQFF

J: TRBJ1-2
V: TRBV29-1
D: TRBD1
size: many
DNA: TGCAGCGTTGAAGGAGGGGGCAGATACTATGGCTACACCTTC
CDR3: CSVEGGGRYYGYTF

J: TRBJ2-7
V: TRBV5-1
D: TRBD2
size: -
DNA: TGCGCCAGCAGCCCATATACTAGCGGGGCACCCTACGAGCAGTACTTC
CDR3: CASSPYTSGAPYEQYF

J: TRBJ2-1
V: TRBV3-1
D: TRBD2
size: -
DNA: TGTGCCACGAGCGGGAGCCTCTACAATGAGCAGTTCTTC
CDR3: CATSGSLYNEQFF

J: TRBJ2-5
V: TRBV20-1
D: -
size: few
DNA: TGCAGTGCTAGAGATGGTAGCAGGGGAGAGACCCAGTACTTC
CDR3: CSARDGSRGETQYF

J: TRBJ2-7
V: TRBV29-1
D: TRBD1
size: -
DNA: TGCAGCGTTGCGACAGGGAGCGACGAGCAGTACTTC
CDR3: CSVATGSDEQYF

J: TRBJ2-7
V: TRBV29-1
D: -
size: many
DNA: TGCAGCGTCGGCCTAGGGGGACTCAACTACGAGCAGTACTTC
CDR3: CSVGLGGLNYEQYF

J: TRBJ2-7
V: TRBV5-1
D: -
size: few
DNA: TGCGCCAGCGCCAAACAGGGAATGGTCCACGAGCAGTACTTC
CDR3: CASAKQGMVHEQYF

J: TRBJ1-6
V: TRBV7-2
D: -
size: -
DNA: TGTGCCAGCAGCTTGGAGGGTAAAAATTCACCCCTCCACTTT
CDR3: CASSLEGKNSPLHF

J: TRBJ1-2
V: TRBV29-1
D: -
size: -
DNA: TGCAGCATTTCAACCGGAAGCTATGGCTACACCTTC
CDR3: CSISTGSYGYTF

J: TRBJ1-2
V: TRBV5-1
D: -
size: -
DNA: TGCGCCAGCAGCTTTACCGACACTAACTATGGCTACACCTTC
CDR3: CASSFTDTNYGYTF

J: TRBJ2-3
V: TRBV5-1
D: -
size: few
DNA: TGCGCCAGCAGCTTGGAGTCCCTCCGTGGGGCAGATACGCAGTATTTT
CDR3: CASSLESLRGADTQYF

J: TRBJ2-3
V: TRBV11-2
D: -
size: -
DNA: TGTGCCAGCAGCTTAGGAAGTCGGACAGATACGCAGTATTTT
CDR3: CASSLGSRTDTQYF

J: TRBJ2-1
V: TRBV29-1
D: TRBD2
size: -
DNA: TGCAGCGTGCTAGGGACTAGCGGGGGGGCCAGCAATGAGCAGTTCTTC
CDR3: CSVLGTSGGASNEQFF

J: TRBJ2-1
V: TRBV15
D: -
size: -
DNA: TGTGCCACCAGCAGAACTAGCCTGAGCTCCTACAATGAGCAGTTCTTC
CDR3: CATSRTSLSSYNEQFF

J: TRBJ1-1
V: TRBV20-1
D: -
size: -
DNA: TGCAGTGCTCCTCCCGGGACGGCGAACACTGAAGCTTTCTTT
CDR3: CSAPPGTANTEAFF

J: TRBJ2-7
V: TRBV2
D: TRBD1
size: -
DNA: TGTGCCAGCTACCTAACAGGGGCCTACAATGAGCAGTACTTC
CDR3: CASYLTGAYNEQYF

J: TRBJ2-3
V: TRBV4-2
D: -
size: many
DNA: TGTGCCAGCAGCCAAGAAGCGTTCTCCACAGATACGCAGTATTTT
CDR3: CASSQEAFSTDTQYF

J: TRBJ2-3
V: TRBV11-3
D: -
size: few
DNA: TGTGCCAGCAGCTTGGGCATCCCCGAGGATACGCAGTATTTT
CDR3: CASSLGIPEDTQYF

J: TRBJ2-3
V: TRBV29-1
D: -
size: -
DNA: TGCAGCGTGACCCGGGACGGTAGCACAGATACGCAGTATTTT
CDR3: CSVTRDGSTDTQYF

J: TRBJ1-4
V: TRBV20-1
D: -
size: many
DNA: TGCAGTGCTAGAGCAGGGGCAACTAATGAAAAACTGTTTTTT
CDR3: CSARAGATNEKLFF